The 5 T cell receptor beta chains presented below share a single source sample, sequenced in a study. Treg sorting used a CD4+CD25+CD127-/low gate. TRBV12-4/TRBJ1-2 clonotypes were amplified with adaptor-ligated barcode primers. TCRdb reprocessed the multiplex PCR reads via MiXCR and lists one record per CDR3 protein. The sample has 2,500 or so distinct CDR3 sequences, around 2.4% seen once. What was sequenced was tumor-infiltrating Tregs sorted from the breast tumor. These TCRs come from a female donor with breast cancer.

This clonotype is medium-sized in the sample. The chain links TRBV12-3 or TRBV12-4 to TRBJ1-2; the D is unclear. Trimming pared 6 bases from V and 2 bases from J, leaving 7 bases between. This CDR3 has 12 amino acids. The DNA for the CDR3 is TGTGCCAGCAGGGCATCGAACTATGGCTACACCTTC. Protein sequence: CASRASNYGYTF.

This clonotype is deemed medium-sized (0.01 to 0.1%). The CDR3 sequence is CASSSTGQGGYGYTF. As DNA, the CDR3 is TGTGCCAGCAGTTCTACCGGACAGGGAGGCTATGGCTACACCTTC. The rearrangement joins TRBV12-3 or TRBV12-4 to TRBJ1-2, with 8 bases that match TRBD1. J lost 4 bases, V lost 4 bases, and 8 bases had no gene match. The CDR3 runs to 15 residues.

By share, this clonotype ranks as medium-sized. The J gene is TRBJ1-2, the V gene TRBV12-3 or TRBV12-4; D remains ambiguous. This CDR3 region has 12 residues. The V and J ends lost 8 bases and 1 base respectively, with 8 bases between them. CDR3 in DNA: TGTGCCAGCTCCCAAAGTAACTATGGCTACACCTTC. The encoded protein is CASSQSNYGYTF.

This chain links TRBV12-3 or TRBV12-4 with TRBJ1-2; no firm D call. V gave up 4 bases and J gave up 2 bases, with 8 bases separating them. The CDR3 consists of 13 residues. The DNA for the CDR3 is TGTGCCAGCAGTTCGTATAGCAACTATGGCTACACCTTC. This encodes CASSSYSNYGYTF.

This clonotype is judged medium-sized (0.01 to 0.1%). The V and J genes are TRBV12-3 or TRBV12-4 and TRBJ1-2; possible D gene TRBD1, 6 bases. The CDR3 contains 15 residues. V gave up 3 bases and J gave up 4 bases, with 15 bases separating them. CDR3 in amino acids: CASSFRRGWGYGYTF. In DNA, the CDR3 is TGTGCCAGCAGTTTCCGCAGGGGATGGGGCTATGGCTACACCTTC.